Below are 28 T cell receptor beta chains sequenced from a single sample in a study of radiotherapy plus CTLA-4 blockade in lung cancer. Sequencing was performed with immunoSEQ multiplex PCR; in TCRdb, only in-frame clones are kept and a portion is missing. The repertoire holds 30,000 to 35,000 clones, with roughly 77% as singletons. Sample: peripheral blood, taken from a patient treated with radiotherapy plus ipilimumab. The receptors stem from a human donor with non-small cell lung cancer that progressed on radiotherapy plus ipilimumab.

This clone was detected once. J is TRBJ1-2 and V is TRBV18, with 7 bases identical to TRBD1. V lost 2 bases and J lost 7; bases outside the gene matches: 4. This CDR3 spans 13 amino acids. Germline V gives CDR1 KGHSH, CDR2 LQKENI. This CDR3 reads CASSPVTGFGYTF. The DNA of the CDR3 is TGTGCCAGCTCACCAGTGACAGGGTTTGGCTACACCTTC.

The chain recombines TRBV5-4 with TRBJ2-5, with 7 bases matching TRBD2. The V and J ends lost 3 bases and 2 bases, in that order; junction bases with no gene match: 10. The CDR3 is 16 residues long. Germline CDR1 SGHNT, CDR2 YYREEE (reference sequence). The CDR3 region has the DNA TGTGCCAGCAGCTCCGACCCGCCTAGCGGACAAGAGACCCAGTACTTC. Its protein product is CASSSDPPSGQETQYF.

This rearrangement joins TRBV19 to TRBJ2-7; D might be TRBD2 (6 bases). Per the germline V gene, CDR1 is LNHDA and CDR2 is SQIVND (reference sequence). Trimming took off 1 base at V and 2 bases at J, with 15 bases between the two ends. The CDR3 spans 16 residues. The DNA for the CDR3 is TGTGCCAGTAGTATAGTGGGAGGTTTGGGGACCTACGAGCAGTACTTC. Translating gives CASSIVGGLGTYEQYF.

The chain links TRBV19 to TRBJ2-1; the D gene is possibly TRBD1 (6 bases). The CDR3 length is 15 residues. Germline V CDR1 and CDR2: LNHDA, SQIVND (reference sequence). The V end lost 3 bases, the J end lost 5 bases, and 14 bases lay between the germline ends. CDR3: CASSISGAANNEQFF. The CDR3 bases are TGTGCCAGTAGTATCTCAGGGGCCGCAAACAATGAGCAGTTCTTC.

This chain links TRBV2 with TRBJ2-4; D may be TRBD2 (6 bases). V lost 7 bases, J lost 7 bases, and 8 bases lay in between. The germline V gene has CDR1 SNHLY and CDR2 FYNNEI. This CDR3 is built from 11 residues. CDR3 residues: CASTGGNIQYF. The CDR3 DNA sequence: TGTGCCAGCACCGGAGGGAACATTCAGTACTTC.

The V call is TRBV19, the J call TRBJ1-2; D is possibly TRBD1 (5 bases). The CDR3 is 14 residues long. Germline V gives CDR1 LNHDA, CDR2 SQIVND (reference sequence). V was shortened by 5 bases and J by 8 bases, with 18 bases between the two germline ends. CDR3 in DNA: TGTGCCAGTAGTGCCGACCCAGGGTACGGGGGCTACACCTTC. It specifies CASSADPGYGGYTF.

The CDR3 region has the DNA TGTGCCAGCAGCCTCGACAGGGTCGGGGGCTACACCTTC. This codes for CASSLDRVGGYTF. The J gene is TRBJ1-2, the V gene TRBV6-5; 7 positions match TRBD1. With V trimmed by 6 bases and J by 8 bases, 9 bases remained unmatched. Germline CDR1 is MNHEY and CDR2 is SVGAGI. The length of the CDR3 is 13 residues.

The chain uses TRBV6-1 and TRBJ1-5; TRBD1 is a possible D gene (6 bases). The CDR3 totals 14 residues. The germline V and J ends were trimmed by 7 bases and 6 bases, with 16 bases remaining between them. Germline-derived CDR1 and CDR2 are MNHNS and SASEGT. The CDR3 DNA reads TGTGCCAGCAAGGAAGGTAGGGGGGGTCAGCCCCAGCATTTT. It codes for CASKEGRGGQPQHF.

The chain joins TRBV7-2 to TRBJ2-2; maybe TRBD1 (6 bases). CDR3 length equals 15 residues. CDR1 and CDR2 (germline): SGHTA, FQGNSA. The V gene lost 5 bases and the J gene lost 1 base, with 11 bases spanning the gap. The CDR3 protein is CASSPLDRNTGELFF. DNA of the CDR3: TGTGCCAGCAGCCCGCTGGACAGGAACACCGGGGAGCTGTTTTTT.

V and J are TRBV10-3 and TRBJ2-3, with 9 nucleotides matching TRBD1. V shed 3 bases, J shed 5 bases, and the junction held 9 bases outside the gene matches. CDR3 length: 16 residues. Germline-derived CDR1 and CDR2 are ENHRY and SYGVKD. This chain's CDR3 is CAISDSEGQGKDTQYF. The CDR3 DNA is TGTGCCATCAGTGATTCGGAGGGACAGGGCAAAGATACGCAGTATTTT.

The chain uses TRBV14 and TRBJ1-5; D unresolved. The V end was cut by 0 bases, the J end by 5 bases, with 17 bases between. Germline assignment: CDR1 SGHDN and CDR2 FVKESK. CDR3 length: 17 residues. The CDR3 DNA reads as TGTGCCAGCAGCCAAGATCGGAGGGATCGACCAGATCAGCCCCAGCATTTT. Protein product: CASSQDRRDRPDQPQHF.

The J gene is TRBJ1-1, the V gene TRBV18; D call uncertain. The V end lost 2 bases, the J end lost 1 base, and 14 bases lay between the germline ends. The germline gives CDR1 KGHSH, CDR2 LQKENI. This CDR3 is 16 amino acids long. The CDR3: CASSPWTEMKNTEAFF. The CDR3 nucleotides are TGTGCCAGCTCACCATGGACTGAGATGAAGAACACTGAAGCTTTCTTT.

The genes are TRBV18 and TRBJ1-2; D is undetermined. V gave up 6 bases and J gave up 3 bases, with 11 bases separating them. The germline gives CDR1 KGHSH, CDR2 LQKENI. This CDR3 region has 13 residues. The CDR3 reads CASSSNADYGYTF. In nucleotides, the CDR3 is TGTGCCAGCTCCTCAAACGCAGACTATGGCTACACCTTC.

This chain joins TRBV9 and TRBJ2-5, with 9 nucleotides matching TRBD2. The J call is uncertain, as TRBJ2-7 better fits the DNA end. The CDR3 spans 15 residues. The germline CDR1 and CDR2 sequences are SGDLS and YYNGEE. For the CDR3, the DNA is TGTGCCAGCAGCGTAGGTCTAGCGGGGCCCTACGAGCAGTACTTC. Amino acids: CASSVGLAGPYEQYF.

This clone was detected once. This sequence joins TRBV11-2 and TRBJ2-1, with TRBD2 matching 8 bases. Trimming took 0 bases from V and 3 from J; bases not matched to a gene: 4. This CDR3 comprises 16 residues. Germline V gene sequence: CDR1 SGHAT, CDR2 FQNNGV. CDR3 loop: CASSLEAGGYYNEQFF. The DNA for the CDR3 is TGTGCCAGCAGCTTAGAGGCGGGGGGATACTACAATGAGCAGTTCTTC. The whole variable domain, remainder taken from reference TRBV11-2 and TRBJ2-1, is EAGVAQSPRYKIIEKRQSVAFWCNPISGHATLYWYQQILGQGPKLLIQFQNNGVVDDSQLPKDRFSAERLKGVDSTLKIQPAKLEDSAVYLCASSLEAGGYYNEQFFGPGTRLTVL.

The rearrangement joins TRBV6-5 to TRBJ1-2; 9 nucleotides agree with TRBD1. V lost 7 bases, J lost 2 bases, and 8 bases stayed unmatched. The CDR3 spans 15 residues. The germline gives CDR1 MNHEY, CDR2 SVGAGI. The CDR3 DNA is TGTGCCAGCACCAGACAGGGGGAGGGCAACTATGGCTACACCTTC. Translating gives CASTRQGEGNYGYTF.

The rearrangement links TRBV28 to TRBJ1-2; D not resolved. Germline V gives CDR1 MDHEN, CDR2 SYDVKM. This CDR3 comprises 14 residues. Trimming took off 6 bases at V and 5 bases at J, with 16 bases between the two ends. CDR3 residues: CASRSNGVIYGYTF. The CDR3 DNA sequence: TGTGCCAGCAGATCGAACGGGGTCATTTATGGCTACACCTTC.

The CDR3 nucleotides read TGTGCCAGCAGTTACGGTGGGGCCTCTAACTATGGCTACACCTTC. Amino acid sequence: CASSYGGASNYGYTF. This chain joins TRBV6-5 and TRBJ1-2; the D gene is possibly TRBD1 (5 bases). The CDR3 contains 15 residues. V lost 2 bases and J lost 0, with 10 bases in between. Germline assignment: CDR1 MNHEY and CDR2 SVGAGI.

This chain uses TRBV28 with TRBJ1-2; TRBD1 matches at 9 bases. J was trimmed by 2 bases and V by 5 bases; bases with no gene match: 9. The CDR3 consists of 16 residues. From germline, CDR1 is MDHEN and CDR2 SYDVKM. This chain's CDR3 is CASSTYMGQGNYGYTF. CDR3 coding DNA: TGTGCCAGCAGTACCTACATGGGACAGGGAAACTATGGCTACACCTTC.

As for this clone: Distinct nucleotide sequences in the sample also encode this CDR3. The chain carries TRBV4-2 and TRBJ2-7, with 8 bases aligning to TRBD1. Germline trimming cut 1 base from V and 6 bases from J; bases unmatched to any gene: 5. CDR1 LGHNA and CDR2 YNFKEQ come from the germline V gene. The CDR3 runs 14 residues. CDR3 in amino acids: CASSQGQGYIEQYF. CDR3 in DNA: TGTGCCAGCAGCCAAGGACAGGGGTATATCGAGCAGTACTTC.

This chain links TRBV15 with TRBJ2-7, with 8 bases matching TRBD1. Germline-derived CDR1 and CDR2 are LNHNV and YYDKDF (reference sequence). The CDR3 sequence is 15 residues long. V dropped 2 bases and J dropped 3; count of bases not matched to a gene: 6. CDR3 region: CATSRHRQGLYEQYF. Here the CDR3 DNA reads TGTGCCACCAGCAGACATAGACAGGGGCTCTACGAGCAGTACTTC.

This rearrangement joins TRBV5-1 to TRBJ2-7, with 7 bases matching TRBD1. The length of the CDR3 is 14 residues. The germline V gene has CDR1 SGHRS and CDR2 YFSETQ. V was clipped by 4 bases and J by 2 bases; unmatched bases: 6. This CDR3 reads CASSPSGQPYEQYF. As DNA, the CDR3 is TGCGCCAGCAGCCCCTCGGGACAGCCCTACGAGCAGTACTTC.

This chain connects TRBV9 to TRBJ2-3; TRBD2 is a possible D gene (5 bases). The CDR3 contains 14 residues. Trimming pared 4 bases from V and 0 bases from J, leaving 9 bases between. Looked up from germline, CDR1 is SGDLS and CDR2 is YYNGEE. The CDR3 is CASSIASSTDTQYF. The CDR3 DNA reads as TGTGCCAGCAGCATAGCGTCTAGCACAGATACGCAGTATTTT.

This chain joins TRBV28 and TRBJ1-2, with 10 bases lining up with TRBD1. The CDR3 covers 14 residues. From germline, CDR1 is MDHEN and CDR2 SYDVKM. The V segment lost 7 bases and the J segment 8 bases; nucleotides outside the gene matches: 10. CDR3 amino acids: CASTVGQGRGGYTF. The CDR3 DNA sequence: TGTGCCAGCACCGTGGGACAGGGGAGGGGAGGCTACACCTTC.

The chain employs TRBV28 and TRBJ2-1; 7 bases are shared with TRBD2. CDR3 length equals 14 residues. The trim removed 3 bases at V and 6 bases at J, leaving 5 bases unmatched. Germline lookup yields CDR1 MDHEN and CDR2 SYDVKM. This CDR3 is CASSLSGTINEQFF. In nucleotides, the CDR3 is TGTGCCAGCAGTTTGTCCGGGACTATCAATGAGCAGTTCTTC.

The rearrangement uses TRBV6-1 and TRBJ2-5, with TRBD2 matching over 13 bases. Per the germline V gene, CDR1 is MNHNS and CDR2 is SASEGT. The CDR3 sequence is 15 residues long. With V trimmed by 6 bases and J by 4 bases, 5 bases remained unmatched. DNA for the CDR3: TGTGCCAGCAGACTAGCGGGGGGGCGAGGAGAGACCCAGTACTTC. The encoded protein is CASRLAGGRGETQYF.

This clone occurred once. This chain uses TRBV7-2 with TRBJ2-7; TRBD1 matches at 7 bases. CDR1 and CDR2 from the germline V gene are SGHTA and FQGNSA. V lost 0 bases, J lost 5 bases, and 10 bases stayed unmatched. The CDR3 covers 16 residues. The CDR3 protein is CASSLAPIATGNEQYF. In DNA, the CDR3 is TGTGCCAGCAGCTTAGCCCCTATAGCGACAGGGAACGAGCAGTACTTC.

This rearrangement joins TRBV5-1 to TRBJ1-2; D is unresolved. Germline CDR1 reads SGHRS; CDR2 reads YFSETQ. The CDR3 consists of 13 residues. V was trimmed by 0 bases and J by 1 base, leaving 4 bases between them. The CDR3 DNA is TGCGCCAGCAGCTTGGACAATAACTATGGCTACACCTTC. This sequence encodes CASSLDNNYGYTF. Looking up the rest from reference TRBV5-1 and TRBJ1-2 gives the full variable domain: KAGVTQTPRYLIKTRGQQVTLSCSPISGHRSVSWYQQTPGQGLQFLFEYFSETQRNKGNFPGRFSGRQFSNSRSEMNVSTLELGDSALYLCASSLDNNYGYTFGSGTRLTVV.